These 29 T cell receptor beta chains share one sample of origin, sequenced in a study of shared clonotypes between healthy human individuals. The protocol was immunoSEQ multiplex PCR, while the TCRdb copy is restricted to in-frame clones and leaves out a portion. Among 2.3 million or so clones listed, roughly 93% were seen once. The sample comprised naive CD4+ T cells from PBMCs. Subset in this sample: CD45RA+ positively selected. The receptors originated from a man aged 18 to 29 in good health. Some clones in this sample may be carry-over from other donors' samples.

This chain joins TRBV7-2 and TRBJ2-5, with TRBD2 as a possible D gene (5 bases). The CDR3 contains 15 residues. V lost 2 bases and J lost 2, with 12 bases in between. Looked up from germline, CDR1 is SGHTA and CDR2 is FQGNSA. CDR3 sequence (DNA): TGTGCCAGCAGCTTAATGCTGGGAGTTCAAGAGACCCAGTACTTC. Encoded protein: CASSLMLGVQETQYF. Filled out from reference TRBV7-2 and TRBJ2-5, the complete variable domain reads GAGVSQSPSNKVTEKGKDVELRCDPISGHTALYWYRQSLGQGLEFLIYFQGNSAPDKSGLPSDRFSAERTGGSVSTLTIQRTQQEDSAVYLCASSLMLGVQETQYFGPGTRLLVL.

This clone occurred once. The rearrangement joins TRBV5-5 to TRBJ1-2; the D is unclear. This CDR3 region has 15 residues. The germline gives CDR1 SGHKS, CDR2 YYEKEE (reference sequence). The V and J ends lost 0 bases and 1 base respectively, with 10 bases between them. The CDR3 loop reads CASSLAIDINYGYTF. CDR3 nucleotide sequence: TGTGCCAGCAGCTTGGCGATCGACATTAACTATGGCTACACCTTC.

The rearrangement joins TRBV28 to TRBJ1-4; 7 positions agree with TRBD1. The ends lost 5 bases at V and 5 bases at J; junction bases unmatched: 2. The germline gives CDR1 MDHEN, CDR2 SYDVKM. The CDR3 has 13 residues. CDR3 sequence: CASSLTGNEKLFF. CDR3 nucleotides: TGTGCCAGCAGTCTGACAGGGAATGAAAAACTGTTTTTT. The entire variable domain, with the rest obtained from reference TRBV28 and TRBJ1-4, is as follows: DVKVTQSSRYLVKRTGEKVFLECVQDMDHENMFWYRQDPGLGLRLIYFSYDVKMKEKGDIPEGYSVSREKKERFSLILESASTNQTSMYLCASSLTGNEKLFFGSGTQLSVL.

The chain carries TRBV30 and TRBJ1-5; a weak D match, TRBD1 (6 bases). V was trimmed by 1 base and J by 3 bases, leaving 16 bases between them. Looked up from germline, CDR1 is GTSNPN and CDR2 is SVGIG (reference sequence). The CDR3 sequence is 16 residues long. The CDR3 sequence is CAWSGGGGLLNQPQHF. The CDR3 DNA reads TGTGCCTGGAGTGGAGGGGGGGGCCTACTCAATCAGCCCCAGCATTTT.

V usage is TRBV19 and J usage is TRBJ2-1; 10 bases line up with TRBD2. V shed 4 bases, J shed 10 bases, and the junction held 7 bases outside the gene matches. Per the germline V gene, CDR1 is LNHDA and CDR2 is SQIVND (reference sequence). This CDR3 comprises 14 residues. The CDR3 nucleotides read TGTGCCAGTAGTACGTCTAGCGGGAGTTGGGAGCAGTTCTTC. Its protein product is CASSTSSGSWEQFF. Drawing the rest from reference TRBV19 and TRBJ2-1, the complete variable domain is DGGITQSPKYLFRKEGQNVTLSCEQNLNHDAMYWYRQDPGQGLRLIYYSQIVNDFQKGDIAEGYSVSREKKESFPLTVTSAQKNPTAFYLCASSTSSGSWEQFFGPGTRLTVL.

The chain combines TRBV11-1 with TRBJ2-7, with 7 bases that match TRBD1. This CDR3 comprises 13 residues. Germline V lookup: CDR1 SGHAT, CDR2 FQDESV (reference sequence). V shed 3 bases and J 3 bases; nucleotides not matched to a gene: 2. In nucleotides, the CDR3 is TGTGCCAGCAGCTTGTACAGGGGCTACGAGCAGTACTTC. This sequence encodes CASSLYRGYEQYF.

V is TRBV6-5 and J is TRBJ2-7; D is ambiguous. CDR3 length: 11 residues. The germline V gene has CDR1 MNHEY and CDR2 SVGAGI. Trimming pared 5 bases from V and 7 bases from J, leaving 9 bases between. DNA for the CDR3: TGTGCCAGCAGTCAGGCAAGAGAGCAGTACTTC. Amino acids: CASSQAREQYF.

The chain carries TRBV7-9 and TRBJ2-5; weak D call: TRBD2 (6 bases). This CDR3 has 14 residues. Trimming left V 4 bases short and J 4 bases short, with 13 bases between. In germline, CDR1 is SEHNR, CDR2 FQNEAQ (reference sequence). The CDR3 DNA sequence: TGTGCCAGCAGCTCAACGGGAGTTGGAGAGACCCAGTACTTC. Translated: CASSSTGVGETQYF.

In the case of this clone: The same CDR3 can be traced to other DNA sequences in this sample. The J gene is TRBJ2-7, the V gene TRBV5-1, with D tentatively TRBD2 (6 bases). V lost 0 bases, J lost 2 bases, and 12 bases lay in between. CDR1 and CDR2 (germline): SGHRS, YFSETQ. CDR3 length: 15 residues. CDR3 in DNA: TGCGCCAGCAGCTTGGCCGGGGGAAACACCTACGAGCAGTACTTC. As protein: CASSLAGGNTYEQYF.

The chain links TRBV5-6 to TRBJ1-2, with unresolved D. The CDR3 covers 15 residues. V was cut by 0 bases and J by 8 bases, with 17 bases left in between. Looked up from germline, CDR1 is SGHDT and CDR2 is YYEEEE. CDR3 in amino acids: CASSLEQMSTWGYTF. The CDR3 DNA reads TGTGCCAGCAGCTTGGAGCAGATGTCGACCTGGGGCTACACCTTC.

A word on this clone: Other DNA variants within this sample encode the same CDR3. The chain couples TRBV30 to TRBJ2-2, with a weak D call TRBD1 (5 bases). The V and J ends lost 0 bases and 5 bases respectively, with 7 bases between them. This CDR3 region has 13 residues. CDR1 is GTSNPN, CDR2 SVGIG, per germline (reference sequence). In nucleotides, the CDR3 is TGTGCCTGGAGTGTAAGGGGTACCGGGGAGCTGTTTTTT. Translated: CAWSVRGTGELFF.

The chain recombines TRBV28 with TRBJ1-2, with D possibly being TRBD1 (6 bases). The V end lost 5 bases, the J end lost 4 bases, and 14 bases lay between the germline ends. This CDR3 has 14 residues. Germline V gene data show CDR1 as MDHEN and CDR2 as SYDVKM. In DNA form, the CDR3 reads TGTGCCAGCAGTCGCAGACAGGCCAGCTATGGCTACACCTTC. Its translation: CASSRRQASYGYTF.

Concerning this clone: This sample also contains other DNA sequences that code for the same CDR3. J is TRBJ1-5 and V is TRBV28; D call uncertain. Between the trimmed V and J ends, which lost 2 bases and 6 bases, there was a span of 8 bases. The CDR3 length is 13 residues. Germline V gene lookup returns CDR1 MDHEN and CDR2 SYDVKM. This chain's CDR3 is CASSLPGGQPQHF. For the CDR3, the DNA is TGTGCCAGCAGTTTACCGGGCGGTCAGCCCCAGCATTTT.

This clone was recorded only once. The chain is built from TRBV4-2 and TRBJ2-4; 7 nucleotides match TRBD2. The ends lost 5 bases at V and 5 bases at J; junction bases unmatched: 6. From germline, CDR1 is LGHNA and CDR2 YNFKEQ. This CDR3 contains 14 residues. The CDR3 here is CASSNREAENIQYF. As DNA, the CDR3 is TGTGCCAGCAGCAACCGGGAGGCCGAAAACATTCAGTACTTC.

The chain recombines TRBV6-5 with TRBJ1-2; 7 bases line up with TRBD1. This CDR3 region has 13 residues. J gave up 4 bases and V 6 bases, and 5 bases lay outside the gene matches. Germline values: CDR1 MNHEY, CDR2 SVGAGI. The chain's CDR3 is CASSQGGSYGYTF. The CDR3 nucleotides are TGTGCCAGCAGCCAGGGGGGGTCCTATGGCTACACCTTC.

This rearrangement joins TRBV6-5 to TRBJ2-1, with D tentatively TRBD2 (6 bases). V was cut by 6 bases and J by 9 bases, with 21 bases left in between. This CDR3 has 15 residues. Germline V CDR1 and CDR2: MNHEY, SVGAGI. CDR3 coding DNA: TGTGCCAGCAGGGGCCAAGGGCGGGACGGAGGTGAGCAGTTCTTC. This codes for CASRGQGRDGGEQFF.

The rearrangement joins TRBV7-2 to TRBJ1-5, with 8 bases matching TRBD1. Per the germline V gene, CDR1 is SGHTA and CDR2 is FQGNSA. This CDR3 contains 15 residues. J gave up 0 bases and V 6 bases, and 4 bases lay outside the gene matches. The CDR3 DNA sequence: TGTGCCAGCAGTTGGCAGGGGGCTAGCAATCAGCCCCAGCATTTT. It translates to CASSWQGASNQPQHF.

J is TRBJ2-3 and V is TRBV20-1, with D tentatively TRBD1 or TRBD2 (5 bases each). The CDR3 is 11 amino acids. V lost 5 bases to trimming and J lost 6 bases, with 9 bases between them. Germline V gene data show CDR1 as DFQATT and CDR2 as SNEGSKA (reference sequence). CDR3 DNA sequence: TGCAGTGCTCCATGGGGGGATACGCAGTATTTT. Its translation: CSAPWGDTQYF.

The chain couples TRBV19 to TRBJ2-3, with D tentatively TRBD2 (6 bases). The CDR3 loop spans 17 amino acids. Trimming shortened V by 4 bases and J by 0 bases, and 17 bases separated the two germline ends. The V gene's germline CDR1 is LNHDA and CDR2 SQIVND (reference sequence). CDR3 sequence: CASSTRRTITSTDTQYF. For the CDR3, the DNA is TGTGCCAGTAGTACTAGAAGGACTATTACTAGCACAGATACGCAGTATTTT.

This rearrangement joins TRBV7-8 to TRBJ1-1; 8 bases are a match to TRBD1. Unmatched junction bases numbered 6, after V lost 4 bases and J lost 5 bases. The germline CDR1 and CDR2 sequences are SGHVS and FQNEAQ. This CDR3 region has 14 residues. CDR3 nucleotides: TGTGCCAGCAGCTCCCAGACAGGGGTGACTGAAGCTTTCTTT. It is translated as CASSSQTGVTEAFF.

The chain is built from TRBV28 and TRBJ2-5; 7 nucleotides line up with TRBD1. The V and J ends lost 6 bases and 2 bases, in that order; junction bases with no gene match: 9. This CDR3 is 15 amino acids long. CDR1 and CDR2 (germline): MDHEN, SYDVKM. The CDR3 here is CASSPWDSRQETQYF. The CDR3 DNA follows: TGTGCCAGCAGCCCCTGGGACAGCCGGCAAGAGACCCAGTACTTC.

This chain links TRBV5-1 with TRBJ1-2; 8 bases fit TRBD1. The CDR3 totals 18 residues. V was clipped by 0 bases and J by 4 bases; unmatched bases: 14. Germline lookup yields CDR1 SGHRS and CDR2 YFSETQ. Here the CDR3 reads CASSLDNSWQGASYGYTF. The CDR3 DNA is TGCGCCAGCAGCTTGGATAATAGTTGGCAGGGGGCTTCCTATGGCTACACCTTC.

The chain uses TRBV7-6 and TRBJ2-7; 11 bases line up with TRBD2. The V segment lost 0 bases and the J segment 3 bases; nucleotides outside the gene matches: 7. Looked up from germline, CDR1 is SGHVS and CDR2 is FNYEAQ. The CDR3 covers 17 residues. CDR3 region: CASSLATPSGRIYEQYF. In nucleotides, the CDR3 is TGTGCCAGCAGCTTAGCGACTCCTAGCGGGAGGATCTACGAGCAGTACTTC. The entire variable domain, with the rest obtained from reference TRBV7-6 and TRBJ2-7, is as follows: GAGVSQSPRYKVTKRGQDVALRCDPISGHVSLYWYRQALGQGPEFLTYFNYEAQQDKSGLPNDRFSAERPEGSISTLTIQRTEQRDSAMYRCASSLATPSGRIYEQYFGPGTRLTVT.

The rearrangement joins TRBV11-2 to TRBJ2-7; tentatively, D is TRBD1 (5 bases). The V gene lost 2 bases and the J gene lost 3 bases, with 11 bases spanning the gap. Germline CDR1 and CDR2: SGHAT and FQNNGV. The CDR3 has 14 residues. CDR3 region: CASSLTNTGYEQYF. DNA for the CDR3: TGTGCCAGCAGCTTAACCAATACAGGCTACGAGCAGTACTTC.

As for this clone: The sample holds other DNA sequences that translate to the same CDR3. The chain combines TRBV7-3 with TRBJ1-1; D is unresolved. The CDR3 spans 13 residues. V was clipped by 4 bases and J by 1 base, with 7 bases between them. Germline V gene lookup returns CDR1 SGHTA and CDR2 FQGTGA. CDR3 sequence reads: CASSSGRNTEAFF. The CDR3 DNA follows: TGTGCCAGCAGCTCTGGGCGGAACACTGAAGCTTTCTTT. Full variable domain (rest looked up from reference TRBV7-3 and TRBJ1-1): GAGVSQTPSNKVTEKGKYVELRCDPISGHTALYWYRQSLGQGPEFLIYFQGTGAADDSGLPNDRFFAVRPEGSVSTLKIQRTERGDSAVYLCASSSGRNTEAFFGQGTRLTVV.

This chain links TRBV7-2 with TRBJ2-3, with 9 bases that match TRBD2. V gave up 6 bases and J gave up 4 bases; unmatched junction bases: 5. Germline CDR1 SGHTA, CDR2 FQGNSA. The CDR3 sequence is 14 residues long. CDR3 protein: CASSQAGGADTQYF. CDR3 nucleotides: TGTGCCAGCAGTCAAGCGGGAGGCGCAGATACGCAGTATTTT. The full variable domain, in which reference TRBV7-2 and TRBJ2-3 provide the parts outside the CDR3, is GAGVSQSPSNKVTEKGKDVELRCDPISGHTALYWYRQSLGQGLEFLIYFQGNSAPDKSGLPSDRFSAERTGGSVSTLTIQRTQQEDSAVYLCASSQAGGADTQYFGPGTRLTVL.

V gene TRBV6-1 combines with J gene TRBJ2-7; 10 positions agree with TRBD1. The CDR3 extends over 13 amino acids. V trimming: 10 bases; J trimming: 6 bases; junction bases outside the gene matches: 9. Germline CDR1 and CDR2: MNHNS and SASEGT. CDR3 amino acids: CATRQGASSEQYF. The CDR3 nucleotides are TGTGCCACGAGACAGGGGGCTTCAAGCGAGCAGTACTTC.

The chain couples TRBV11-3 to TRBJ2-3, with D tentatively TRBD2 (5 bases). V was shortened by 5 bases and J by 0 bases, with 12 bases between the two germline ends. This CDR3 region has 15 residues. Germline V gives CDR1 SGHNT, CDR2 YENEEA. The CDR3 DNA reads as TGTGCCAGCAGCCCCCGGACTTCTAGCACAGATACGCAGTATTTT. Translating gives CASSPRTSSTDTQYF.

The chain carries TRBV4-1 and TRBJ1-5; 8 bases align to TRBD1. The CDR3 is 18 amino acids. Trimming took 1 base from V and 2 from J; bases not matched to a gene: 10. CDR1 is MGHRA, CDR2 YSYEKL, per germline. The CDR3 DNA follows: TGCGCCAGCAGCCAAGGGAGGGAGGACAGGGCTGGCAATCAGCCCCAGCATTTT. Encoded protein: CASSQGREDRAGNQPQHF.